This TCR beta chain was recorded in a study of blood T cell repertoires in COVID-19. Study details: COVID-19 samples from acute and convalescent phases originated in the United States, Italy and Spain. In each case, the material was cDNA or gDNA derived from T cells, B-cell-depleted T cells, or PBMCs.

Patients of the Seattle cohort, enrolled during active infection, were followed longitudinally. Germline V gives CDR1 LNHNV, CDR2 YYDKDF (reference sequence). V lost 7 bases, J lost 2 bases, and 5 bases stayed unmatched. The CDR3 consists of 14 residues. Authors' methods: Reference gene primer amplification gave nucleated cell count estimates. The repertoire was sequenced with immunoSEQ multiplex PCR; TCRdb's copy has only in-frame clones and lacks some. V and J calls and clone size are those listed in that table; D and trimming were worked out from the DNA. The table has 55,000 to 70,000 clones, 88% seen once.

This chain uses TRBV15 with TRBJ1-1; 9 bases fit TRBD1. This TCR came from a woman aged 55-69 years with COVID-19, enrolled during active disease. The sequenced sample was peripheral blood. The CDR3 DNA reads TGTGCCACCACTATGACAGGGGGAAACACTGAAGCTTTCTTT. It codes for CATTMTGGNTEAFF.